These 10 T cell receptor beta chains came from one sample sequenced in a study of read filtering for tumor transcriptome and immune sequencing. From about 0.4 ug of RNA, a library with molecular barcoded alpha/delta and beta/gamma adaptors was made. TCRdb passed the reads through MiXCR, listing each CDR3 protein once. The sample records some 120,000 distinct CDR3 sequences, under 15% being singletons. Sequencing input: a population of CD138-negative cells sorted from bone marrow. These receptors came from a donor older than 35 with multiple myeloma.

This clonotype was found many times. The CDR3 loop is CASSSQPQGSNQPQHF. The CDR3 coding sequence is TGCGCCAGCAGCTCTCAACCACAGGGTAGCAATCAGCCCCAGCATTTT. V is TRBV5-1 and J is TRBJ1-5, with D possibly matching TRBD1 (6 bases). The CDR3 runs to 16 residues. Trimming cost V 3 bases and J 0 bases, with 13 bases left between them. Germline lookup yields CDR1 SGHRS and CDR2 YFSETQ.

This clonotype was seen ten or more times. V usage is TRBV29-1 and J usage is TRBJ2-2; TRBD1 matches at 8 bases. Germline trimming cut 1 base from V and 3 bases from J; bases unmatched to any gene: 1. This CDR3 comprises 14 residues. Germline CDR1 is SQVTM and CDR2 is ANQGSEA. The CDR3 nucleotides are TGCAGCGTTGAAGGACAGGGGTACACCGGGGAGCTGTTTTTT. This codes for CSVEGQGYTGELFF.

Many counts were recorded for this clonotype. The chain joins TRBV7-9 to TRBJ2-3; D ambiguous. The V gene's germline CDR1 is SEHNR and CDR2 FQNEAQ (reference sequence). V lost 3 bases and J 6 bases, leaving 7 bases between the germline ends. The CDR3 has 12 amino acids. CDR3 in amino acids: CASSFSDDTQYF. In DNA, the CDR3 is TGTGCCAGCAGCTTTTCGGATGATACGCAGTATTTT.

This CDR3 is CASGPNTGRGDEKLFF. In DNA, the CDR3 is TGTGCTAGTGGTCCCAACACCGGACGGGGGGATGAAAAACTGTTTTTT. The J gene is TRBJ1-4, the V gene TRBV12-5; possibly TRBD1 for D (5 bases). CDR1 and CDR2 from the germline V gene are LGHNT and FRNRAP. This CDR3 is built from 16 residues. Trimming pared 5 bases from V and 6 bases from J, leaving 19 bases between.

The table lists this clonotype with many counts. The rearrangement uses TRBV5-1 and TRBJ1-2; maybe TRBD1 (6 bases). The CDR3 loop spans 15 amino acids. CDR1 is SGHRS and CDR2 is YFSETQ in the germline V gene. Trimming cost V 0 bases and J 1 base, with 10 bases left between them. The CDR3 region is CASSLVQGNNYGYTF. CDR3 coding DNA: TGCGCCAGCAGCTTGGTACAGGGCAATAACTATGGCTACACCTTC.

There are many counts of this clonotype. CDR3 DNA: TGCGCCAGCAGCTTGGACCCGGGAACTAGCACTGAAGCTTTCTTT. It yields the protein CASSLDPGTSTEAFF. This chain connects TRBV5-1 to TRBJ1-1; D gene unclear. With 0 bases removed from V and 4 bases from J, the gap between germline ends came to 13 bases. The germline V gene has CDR1 SGHRS and CDR2 YFSETQ. The CDR3 runs 15 residues.

This clonotype was picked up many times. The chain has TRBV29-1 and TRBJ2-3, with 9 nucleotides matching TRBD2. The CDR3 loop spans 15 amino acids. The V gene end was trimmed by 1 base and the J gene end by 4 bases; junction bases not matched to a gene: 6. CDR1 SQVTM and CDR2 ANQGSEA come from the germline V gene. The CDR3: CSVEAMGGRADTQYF. The CDR3 bases are TGCAGCGTTGAAGCTATGGGCGGGAGGGCAGATACGCAGTATTTT.

Many counts were recorded for this clonotype. This chain joins TRBV5-1 and TRBJ2-5, with 7 bases that match TRBD2. The CDR3 loop spans 16 amino acids. In germline, CDR1 is SGHRS, CDR2 YFSETQ. Unmatched junction bases numbered 11, after V lost 4 bases and J lost 2 bases. CDR3 region: CASSRDYPAGQETQYF. CDR3 in DNA: TGCGCCAGCAGCCGGGACTATCCAGCGGGTCAAGAGACCCAGTACTTC.

This clonotype has a count of ten or more. The chain couples TRBV5-6 to TRBJ2-7, with 10 bases identical to TRBD1. J lost 4 bases, V lost 3 bases, and 7 bases had no gene match. Germline CDR1 is SGHDT and CDR2 is YYEEEE. This CDR3 is 15 amino acids long. The CDR3 bases are TGTGCCAGCAGCTCGTCGGGACAGGGGTGGTACGAGCAGTACTTC. Translation gives CASSSSGQGWYEQYF.

This clonotype has ten or more counts. V and J are TRBV18 and TRBJ2-1; TRBD1 aligns across 8 bases. This CDR3 has 17 amino acids. Germline V gene data show CDR1 as KGHSH and CDR2 as LQKENI. The trim removed 2 bases at V and 0 bases at J, leaving 6 bases unmatched. The CDR3 coding sequence is TGTGCCAGCTCACCATACGGAACAGGGGGCTCCTACAATGAGCAGTTCTTC. Translating it yields CASSPYGTGGSYNEQFF.